The TCR beta chain under discussion was sequenced for a study of identical twins. General study points: The study found weaker excess twin sharing in beta out-of-frame sequences. It was possible that invariant MAIT and iNKT cells partly confounded the zero-insertion analyses.

Concerning this clonotype: Its antigen is currently unknown.

Addition of a universal primer site occurred through template switching, and cDNA carried unique molecular identifiers. One entry per CDR3 protein results from TCRdb running MiXCR on the 5' RACE reads. Of approximately 600,000 distinct CDR3 sequences detected, roughly 7.2% appear once; the ten largest clones hold around 1.6%. In addition, the sample was reused for a study of yellow fever vaccine responses in identical twins.

Sequenced input: PBMCs. The source of this sequence is a young woman in good health.

CDR3 sequence reads: CASSTRPSVEQFF. The CDR3 DNA follows: TGTGCCAGCTCCACCAGGCCCTCAGTGGAGCAGTTCTTC. The rearrangement links TRBV7-7 to TRBJ2-1, with D unresolved. Trimming stripped 8 bases from V and 10 bases from J, with 18 bases between. Germline V gene data show CDR1 as SSHAT and CDR2 as FNYEAQ (reference sequence). The CDR3 has 13 amino acids. The full variable domain, completed using reference TRBV7-7 and TRBJ2-1, is GAGVSQSPRYKVTKRGQDVTLRCDPISSHATLYWYQQALGQGPEFLTYFNYEAQPDKSGLPSDRFSAERPEGSISTLTIQRTEQRDSAMYRCASSTRPSVEQFFGPGTRLTVL.